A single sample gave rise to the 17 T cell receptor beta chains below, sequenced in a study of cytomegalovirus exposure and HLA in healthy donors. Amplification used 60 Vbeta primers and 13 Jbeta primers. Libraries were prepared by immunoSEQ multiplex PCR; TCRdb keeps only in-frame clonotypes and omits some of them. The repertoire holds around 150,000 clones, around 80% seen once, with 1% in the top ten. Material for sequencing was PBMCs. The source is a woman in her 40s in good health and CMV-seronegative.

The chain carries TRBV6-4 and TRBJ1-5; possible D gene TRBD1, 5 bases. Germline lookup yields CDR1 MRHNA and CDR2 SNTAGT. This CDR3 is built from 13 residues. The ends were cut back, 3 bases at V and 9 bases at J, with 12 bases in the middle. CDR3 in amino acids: CASSDGAGLPQHF. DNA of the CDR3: TGTGCCAGCAGTGATGGGGCGGGATTGCCCCAGCATTTT.

CDR3 coding DNA: TGTGCCAGCAGCGTCGGGACAGGGATGGCTAATGAAAAACTGTTTTTT. It yields the protein CASSVGTGMANEKLFF. This chain joins TRBV7-9 and TRBJ1-4, with 9 bases aligning to TRBD1. V lost 5 bases and J lost 3; bases outside the gene matches: 7. From germline, CDR1 is SEHNR and CDR2 FQNEAQ (reference sequence). The CDR3 spans 16 residues.

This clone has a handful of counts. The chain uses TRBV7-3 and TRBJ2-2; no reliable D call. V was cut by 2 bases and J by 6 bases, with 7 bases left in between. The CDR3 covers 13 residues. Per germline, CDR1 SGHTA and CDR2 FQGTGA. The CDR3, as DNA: TGTGCCAGCAGCTTAGTAGCCCCCGGGGAGCTGTTTTTT. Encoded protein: CASSLVAPGELFF.

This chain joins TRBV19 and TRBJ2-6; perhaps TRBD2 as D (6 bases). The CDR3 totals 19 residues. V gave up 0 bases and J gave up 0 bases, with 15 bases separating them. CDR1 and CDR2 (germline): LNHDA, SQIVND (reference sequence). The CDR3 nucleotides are TGTGCCAGTAGTATAGATAGGAGGGACGGCCTCTCTGGGGCCAACGTCCTGACTTTC. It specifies CASSIDRRDGLSGANVLTF.

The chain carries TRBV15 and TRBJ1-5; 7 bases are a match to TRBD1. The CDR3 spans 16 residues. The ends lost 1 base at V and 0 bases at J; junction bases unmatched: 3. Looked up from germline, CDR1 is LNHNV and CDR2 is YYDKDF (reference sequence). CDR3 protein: CATSRGGGNSNQPQHF. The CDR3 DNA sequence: TGTGCCACCAGCAGAGGAGGGGGCAATAGCAATCAGCCCCAGCATTTT.

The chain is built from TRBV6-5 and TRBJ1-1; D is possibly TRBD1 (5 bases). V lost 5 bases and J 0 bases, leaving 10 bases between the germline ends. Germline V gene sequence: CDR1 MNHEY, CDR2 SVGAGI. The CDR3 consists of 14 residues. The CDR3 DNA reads TGTGCCAGCAGTATTTCAGGGTTGAACACTGAAGCTTTCTTT. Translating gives CASSISGLNTEAFF.

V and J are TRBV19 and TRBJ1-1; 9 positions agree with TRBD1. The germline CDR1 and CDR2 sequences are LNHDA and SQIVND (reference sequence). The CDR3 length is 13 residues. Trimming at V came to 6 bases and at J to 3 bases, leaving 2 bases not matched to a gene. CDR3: CASSDRGYTEAFF. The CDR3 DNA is TGTGCCAGTAGCGACAGGGGGTACACTGAAGCTTTCTTT.

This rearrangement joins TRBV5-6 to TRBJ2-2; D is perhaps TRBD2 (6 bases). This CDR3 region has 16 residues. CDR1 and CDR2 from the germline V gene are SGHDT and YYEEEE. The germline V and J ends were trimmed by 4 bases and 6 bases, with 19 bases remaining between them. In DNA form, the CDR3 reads TGTGCCAGCAGCCCGCCGAGGGCTAGCGCGGCCGGGGAGCTGTTTTTT. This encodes CASSPPRASAAGELFF.

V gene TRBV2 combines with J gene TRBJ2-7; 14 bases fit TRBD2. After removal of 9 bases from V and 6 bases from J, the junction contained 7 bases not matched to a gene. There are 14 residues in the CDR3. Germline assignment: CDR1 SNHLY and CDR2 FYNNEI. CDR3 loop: CASTSGTSGSEQYF. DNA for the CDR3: TGTGCCAGTACTTCCGGGACTAGCGGGAGCGAGCAGTACTTC.

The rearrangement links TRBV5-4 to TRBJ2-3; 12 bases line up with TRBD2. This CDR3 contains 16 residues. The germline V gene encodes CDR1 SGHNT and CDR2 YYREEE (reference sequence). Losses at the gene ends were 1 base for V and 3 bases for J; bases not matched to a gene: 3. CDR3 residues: CASSLRLAGATDTQYF. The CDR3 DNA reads TGTGCCAGCAGCTTGAGACTAGCGGGAGCGACAGATACGCAGTATTTT.

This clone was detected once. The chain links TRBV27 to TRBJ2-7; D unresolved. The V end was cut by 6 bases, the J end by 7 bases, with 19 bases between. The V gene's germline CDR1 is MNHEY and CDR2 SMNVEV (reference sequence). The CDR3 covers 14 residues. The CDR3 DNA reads TGTGCCAGCAGATGGAAGGCCCCCGCAGGAGAGCAGTACTTC. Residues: CASRWKAPAGEQYF.

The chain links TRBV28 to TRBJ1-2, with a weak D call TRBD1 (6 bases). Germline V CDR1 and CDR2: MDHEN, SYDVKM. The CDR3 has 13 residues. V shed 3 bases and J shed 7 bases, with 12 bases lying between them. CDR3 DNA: TGTGCCAGCAGTTTGCCAGTACAGGGTGGCTACACCTTC. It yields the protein CASSLPVQGGYTF.

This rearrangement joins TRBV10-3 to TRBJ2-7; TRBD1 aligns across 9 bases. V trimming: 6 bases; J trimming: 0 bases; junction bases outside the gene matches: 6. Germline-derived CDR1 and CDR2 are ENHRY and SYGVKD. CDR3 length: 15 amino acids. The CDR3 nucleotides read TGTGCCATCAGCTTCTCGGGACAGGGCTCCTACGAGCAGTACTTC. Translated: CAISFSGQGSYEQYF.

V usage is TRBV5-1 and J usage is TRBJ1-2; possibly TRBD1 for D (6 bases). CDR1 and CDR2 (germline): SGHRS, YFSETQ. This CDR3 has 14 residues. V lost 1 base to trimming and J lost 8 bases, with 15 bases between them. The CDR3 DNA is TGCGCCAGCAGCTTGACCCCGACAGGTGAGGGCTACACCTTC. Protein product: CASSLTPTGEGYTF.

DNA of the CDR3: TGTGCCTGGTCGACCGGGAACTATGGCTACACCTTC. Translation gives CAWSTGNYGYTF. The chain employs TRBV30 and TRBJ1-2; D is unresolved. Trimming shortened V by 5 bases and J by 2 bases, and 9 bases separated the two germline ends. Germline-derived CDR1 and CDR2 are GTSNPN and SVGIG (reference sequence). CDR3 size: 12 residues.

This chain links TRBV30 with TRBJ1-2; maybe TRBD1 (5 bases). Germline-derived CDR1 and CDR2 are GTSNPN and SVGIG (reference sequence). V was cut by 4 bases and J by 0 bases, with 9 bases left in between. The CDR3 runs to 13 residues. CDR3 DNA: TGTGCCTGGATTGACAGTTCTAACTATGGCTACACCTTC. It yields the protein CAWIDSSNYGYTF.

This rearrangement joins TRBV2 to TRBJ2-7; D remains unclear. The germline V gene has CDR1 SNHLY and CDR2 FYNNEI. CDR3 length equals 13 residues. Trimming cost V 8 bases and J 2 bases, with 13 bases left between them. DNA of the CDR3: TGTGCCAGCCGGCCCCTAGGCCCCTACGAGCAGTACTTC. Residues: CASRPLGPYEQYF.